Presented here are 17 T cell receptor beta chains from one specimen sequenced in a study of cytomegalovirus exposure and HLA in healthy donors. Using immunoSEQ multiplex PCR, the repertoire was profiled, and TCRdb retains in-frame clones only, with some absent. The table lists about 330,000 clones, about 85% of them singletons. Input material: PBMCs. These receptors all come from a woman between 25 and 40 years old in good health and CMV-seropositive.

The chain has TRBV6-1 and TRBJ2-1, with a tentative D call TRBD2 (6 bases). This CDR3 has 14 residues. Germline lookup yields CDR1 MNHNS and CDR2 SASEGT. Between the trimmed V and J ends, which lost 7 bases and 4 bases, there was a span of 14 bases. CDR3 sequence: CASTRASEYNEQFF. The CDR3 DNA reads TGTGCCAGCACGCGGGCTAGCGAATACAATGAGCAGTTCTTC.

This clone was seen a few times. This chain uses TRBV6-5 with TRBJ2-7; tentatively, D is TRBD1 (5 bases). The CDR3 loop spans 13 amino acids. Germline lookup yields CDR1 MNHEY and CDR2 SVGAGI. The ends were cut back, 5 bases at V and 3 bases at J, with 11 bases in the middle. CDR3 coding DNA: TGTGCCAGCAGTCGTACCCAGGGCTACGAGCAGTACTTC. Its protein is CASSRTQGYEQYF.

The V call is TRBV9, the J call TRBJ2-1; TRBD1 might be the D (6 bases). The CDR3 is 15 amino acids. The V gene lost 0 bases and the J gene lost 7 bases, with 14 bases spanning the gap. Germline V gives CDR1 SGDLS, CDR2 YYNGEE. In nucleotides, the CDR3 is TGTGCCAGCAGCGTAGGAGGACGGCAGGGGAATGAGCAGTTCTTC. Amino acids: CASSVGGRQGNEQFF.

This clone was observed once. CDR3 residues: CASSLGRENGGELFF. The CDR3 DNA follows: TGTGCCAGCAGCTTAGGGCGGGAGAACGGCGGGGAGCTGTTTTTT. The J gene is TRBJ2-2, the V gene TRBV7-8; 7 nucleotides agree with TRBD2. CDR3 size: 15 residues. Per germline, CDR1 SGHVS and CDR2 FQNEAQ. V trimming: 1 base; J trimming: 7 bases; junction bases outside the gene matches: 6.

This chain connects TRBV2 to TRBJ2-4; 7 bases are shared with TRBD1. The CDR3 contains 14 residues. Germline V CDR1 and CDR2: SNHLY, FYNNEI. The V segment lost 2 bases and the J segment 4 bases; nucleotides outside the gene matches: 2. CDR3 loop: CASSEWDRKNIQYF. The DNA for the CDR3 is TGTGCCAGCAGTGAATGGGACAGAAAAAACATTCAGTACTTC.

This chain joins TRBV6-6 and TRBJ1-5, with D maybe TRBD1 (5 bases). Looked up from germline, CDR1 is MNHNY and CDR2 is SVGAGI (reference sequence). Between the trimmed V and J ends, which lost 6 bases and 3 bases, there was a span of 12 bases. The CDR3 has 14 residues. The CDR3 region is CASRGEGFNQPQHF. In DNA, the CDR3 is TGTGCCAGCAGGGGGGAAGGATTCAATCAGCCCCAGCATTTT.

This clone was detected once. The CDR3 region is CASAAGNEQFF. CDR3 nucleotide sequence: TGCGCCAGTGCGGCGGGAAATGAGCAGTTCTTC. The chain joins TRBV5-1 to TRBJ2-1, with D maybe TRBD2 (6 bases). Trimming cost V 8 bases and J 7 bases, with 10 bases left between them. Germline-derived CDR1 and CDR2 are SGHRS and YFSETQ. CDR3 length equals 11 residues.

The chain employs TRBV19 and TRBJ1-2; D is ambiguous. This CDR3 comprises 14 residues. V lost 2 bases and J lost 0, with 7 bases in between. Germline lookup yields CDR1 LNHDA and CDR2 SQIVND (reference sequence). This CDR3 is CASSIMGTNYGYTF. CDR3 DNA sequence: TGTGCCAGTAGTATAATGGGGACTAACTATGGCTACACCTTC.

V and J are TRBV27 and TRBJ1-5; D unclear. Trimming pared 10 bases from V and 1 base from J, leaving 14 bases between. This CDR3 is 14 amino acids long. Germline V gives CDR1 MNHEY, CDR2 SMNVEV (reference sequence). Written as DNA, the CDR3 is TGTGCCACCGGGAGGGCGGGGAGCAATCAGCCCCAGCATTTT. This encodes CATGRAGSNQPQHF.

This clone was seen only a few times. The chain employs TRBV6-5 and TRBJ2-2; tentatively, D is TRBD2 (5 bases). V shed 2 bases and J shed 0 bases, with 7 bases lying between them. This CDR3 has 15 residues. Germline CDR1 reads MNHEY; CDR2 reads SVGAGI. CDR3 loop: CASSYGSTNTGELFF. CDR3 DNA sequence: TGTGCCAGCAGTTACGGGAGTACGAACACCGGGGAGCTGTTTTTT.

The CDR3 protein is CASSLVGGSDTGELFF. For the CDR3, the DNA is TGTGCCAGCAGCTTAGTGGGGGGCTCGGACACCGGGGAGCTGTTTTTT. The chain combines TRBV7-8 with TRBJ2-2; D may match TRBD1 or TRBD2 (6 bases each). The CDR3 length is 16 residues. The V and J ends lost 1 base and 3 bases respectively, with 12 bases between them. Germline V CDR1 and CDR2: SGHVS, FQNEAQ.

The J gene is TRBJ2-7, the V gene TRBV7-9, with 15 bases aligning to TRBD2. Germline V gene data show CDR1 as SEHNR and CDR2 as FQNEAQ (reference sequence). After removal of 5 bases from V and 1 base from J, the junction contained 6 bases not matched to a gene. The CDR3 extends over 17 amino acids. The CDR3 region is CASSGGTSGGSSYEQYF. In DNA, the CDR3 is TGTGCCAGCAGCGGAGGGACTAGCGGGGGGAGTTCCTACGAGCAGTACTTC.

The chain uses TRBV13 and TRBJ2-5; 7 bases line up with TRBD2. The trim removed 4 bases at V and 2 bases at J, leaving 7 bases unmatched. Per germline, CDR1 PRHDT and CDR2 FYEKMQ (reference sequence). The CDR3 length is 15 residues. The CDR3 coding sequence is TGTGCCAGCAGCTCCGGCGGGGGTCTACAAGAGACCCAGTACTTC. Encoded protein: CASSSGGGLQETQYF.

The J gene is TRBJ2-2, the V gene TRBV30; a possible D gene is TRBD2 (6 bases). V was cut by 1 base and J by 4 bases, with 13 bases left in between. Germline V gene lookup returns CDR1 GTSNPN and CDR2 SVGIG (reference sequence). The CDR3 consists of 15 residues. The CDR3 bases are TGTGCCTGGAGTGGAATTTCTAGCGTCACCGGGGAGCTGTTTTTT. Translation: CAWSGISSVTGELFF.

This rearrangement joins TRBV27 to TRBJ2-1, with D uncertain. Trimming shortened V by 3 bases and J by 5 bases, and 8 bases separated the two germline ends. The CDR3 extends over 13 amino acids. Germline values: CDR1 MNHEY, CDR2 SMNVEV (reference sequence). CDR3 DNA: TGTGCCAGCAGTTTTGGGCGGAACAATGAGCAGTTCTTC. Protein sequence: CASSFGRNNEQFF.

The V call is TRBV25-1, the J call TRBJ1-6; tentatively, D is TRBD1 (5 bases). There are 14 residues in the CDR3. Looked up from germline, CDR1 is MGHDK and CDR2 is SYGVNS. The germline V and J ends were trimmed by 6 bases and 7 bases, with 13 bases remaining between them. This chain's CDR3 is CASRLGGNNSPLHF. As DNA, the CDR3 is TGTGCCAGCAGACTGGGGGGGAACAATTCACCCCTCCACTTT.

This rearrangement joins TRBV4-2 to TRBJ2-1, with TRBD1 matching over 9 bases. CDR3 length: 16 amino acids. The V segment lost 4 bases and the J segment 6 bases; nucleotides outside the gene matches: 10. Germline V gene sequence: CDR1 LGHNA, CDR2 YNFKEQ. The CDR3 nucleotides read TGTGCCAGCAGCCGCCCGGGACAGGGAGAAAGCAATGAGCAGTTCTTC. This translates into CASSRPGQGESNEQFF.